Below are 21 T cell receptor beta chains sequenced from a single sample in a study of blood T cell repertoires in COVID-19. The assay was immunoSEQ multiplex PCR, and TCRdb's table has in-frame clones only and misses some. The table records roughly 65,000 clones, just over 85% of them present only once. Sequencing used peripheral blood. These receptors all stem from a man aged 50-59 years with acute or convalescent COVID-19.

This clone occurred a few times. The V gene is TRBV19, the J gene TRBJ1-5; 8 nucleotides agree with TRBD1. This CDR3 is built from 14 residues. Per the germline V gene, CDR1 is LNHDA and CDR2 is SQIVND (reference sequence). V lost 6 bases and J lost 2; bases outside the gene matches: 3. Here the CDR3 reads CASSDRGGNQPQHF. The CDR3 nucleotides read TGTGCCAGTAGCGACAGGGGAGGCAATCAGCCCCAGCATTTT.

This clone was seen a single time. The CDR3 is CASSPSILAPSTDTQYF. CDR3 sequence (DNA): TGTGCCAGCAGCCCCTCTATACTAGCGCCTAGCACAGATACGCAGTATTTT. The J gene is TRBJ2-3, the V gene TRBV7-9; 7 nucleotides align to TRBD2. CDR3 length: 17 residues. CDR1 and CDR2 from the germline V gene are SEHNR and FQNEAQ (reference sequence). The V gene end was trimmed by 5 bases and the J gene end by 0 bases; junction bases not matched to a gene: 11.

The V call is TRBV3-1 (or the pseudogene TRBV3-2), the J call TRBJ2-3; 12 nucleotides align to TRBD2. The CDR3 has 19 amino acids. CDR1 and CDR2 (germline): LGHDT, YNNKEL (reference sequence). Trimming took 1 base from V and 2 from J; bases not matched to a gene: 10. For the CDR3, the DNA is TGTGCCAGCAGCCAAGTTGTTAGGACTAGCGGGAATAACACAGATACGCAGTATTTT. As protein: CASSQVVRTSGNNTDTQYF.

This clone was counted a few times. CDR3 in DNA: TGCGCCAGCAGCCAACGGACAGGGACGTCTGGGGCCAACGTCCTGACTTTC. This translates into CASSQRTGTSGANVLTF. The chain is built from TRBV5-1 and TRBJ2-6; 8 bases map to TRBD1. Looked up from germline, CDR1 is SGHRS and CDR2 is YFSETQ. CDR3 size: 17 residues. The V segment lost 4 bases and the J segment 1 base; nucleotides outside the gene matches: 7.

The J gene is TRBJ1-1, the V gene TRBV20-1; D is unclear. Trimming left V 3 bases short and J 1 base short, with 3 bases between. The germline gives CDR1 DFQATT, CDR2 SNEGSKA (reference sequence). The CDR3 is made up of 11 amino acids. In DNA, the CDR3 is TGCAGTGCTAGCGGGAACACTGAAGCTTTCTTT. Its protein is CSASGNTEAFF.

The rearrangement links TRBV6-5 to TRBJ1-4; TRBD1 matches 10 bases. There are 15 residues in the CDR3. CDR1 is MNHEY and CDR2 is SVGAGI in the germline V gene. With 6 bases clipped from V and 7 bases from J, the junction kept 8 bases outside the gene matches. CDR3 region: CASSQYRTGGEKLFF. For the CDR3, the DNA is TGTGCCAGCAGCCAATATAGGACAGGGGGTGAAAAACTGTTTTTT.

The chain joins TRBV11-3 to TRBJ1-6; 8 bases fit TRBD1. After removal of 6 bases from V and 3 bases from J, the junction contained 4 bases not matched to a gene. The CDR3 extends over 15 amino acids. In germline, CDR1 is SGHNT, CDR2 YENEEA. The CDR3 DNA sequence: TGTGCCAGCAGTCGACAGGGGTTCTATAATTCACCCCTCCACTTT. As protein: CASSRQGFYNSPLHF. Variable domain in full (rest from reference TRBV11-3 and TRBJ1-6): EAGVVQSPRYKIIEKKQPVAFWCNPISGHNTLYWYLQNLGQGPELLIRYENEEAVDDSQLPKDRFSAERLKGVDSTLKIQPAELGDSAVYLCASSRQGFYNSPLHFGNGTRLTVT.

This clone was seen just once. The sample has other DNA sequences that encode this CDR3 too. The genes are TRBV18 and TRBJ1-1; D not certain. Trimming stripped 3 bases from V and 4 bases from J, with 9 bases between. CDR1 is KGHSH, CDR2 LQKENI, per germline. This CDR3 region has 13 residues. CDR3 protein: CASSPDSRTEAFF. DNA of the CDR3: TGTGCCAGCTCACCCGATTCGCGCACTGAAGCTTTCTTT. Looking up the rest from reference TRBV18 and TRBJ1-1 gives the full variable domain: NAGVMQNPRHLVRRRGQEARLRCSPMKGHSHVYWYRQLPEEGLKFMVYLQKENIIDESGMPKERFSAEFPKEGPSILRIQQVVRGDSAAYFCASSPDSRTEAFFGQGTRLTVV.

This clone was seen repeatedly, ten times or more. The CDR3 nucleotides are TGTGCCAAGGGACTAGCGGGAGTTAATGAGCAGTTCTTC. Translating it yields CAKGLAGVNEQFF. The rearrangement uses TRBV7-9 and TRBJ2-1; 14 bases line up with TRBD2. The CDR3 length is 13 residues. Germline assignment: CDR1 SEHNR and CDR2 FQNEAQ (reference sequence). V lost 10 bases and J lost 7; bases outside the gene matches: 3.

Written as DNA, the CDR3 is TGTGCCACCAGCAGAGACGGAACTAGAAAAAAAAACATTCAGTACTTC. This encodes CATSRDGTRKKNIQYF. V and J are TRBV15 and TRBJ2-4, with D possibly matching TRBD2 (5 bases). The CDR3 is made up of 16 amino acids. Trimming took 0 bases from V and 4 from J, leaving 13 bases between them. CDR1 LNHNV and CDR2 YYDKDF come from the germline V gene (reference sequence).

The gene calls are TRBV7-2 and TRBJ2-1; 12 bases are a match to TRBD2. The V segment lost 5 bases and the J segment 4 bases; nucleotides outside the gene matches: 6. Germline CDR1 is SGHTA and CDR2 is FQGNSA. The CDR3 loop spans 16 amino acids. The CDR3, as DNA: TGTGCCAGCAGCCGGACTAGCGGGACGGTATACAATGAGCAGTTCTTC. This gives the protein CASSRTSGTVYNEQFF.

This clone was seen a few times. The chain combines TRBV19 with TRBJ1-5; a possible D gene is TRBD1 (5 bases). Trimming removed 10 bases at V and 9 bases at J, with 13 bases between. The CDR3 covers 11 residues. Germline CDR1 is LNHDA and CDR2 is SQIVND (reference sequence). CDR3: CAIGGILPQHF. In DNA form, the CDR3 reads TGTGCCATCGGGGGAATCTTGCCCCAGCATTTT.

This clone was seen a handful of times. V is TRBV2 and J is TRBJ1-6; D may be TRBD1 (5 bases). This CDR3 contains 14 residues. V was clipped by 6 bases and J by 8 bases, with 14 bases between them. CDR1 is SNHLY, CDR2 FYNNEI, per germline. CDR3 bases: TGTGCCAGCAGAAAGCAGGGTGTATATTCACCCCTCCACTTT. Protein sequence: CASRKQGVYSPLHF.

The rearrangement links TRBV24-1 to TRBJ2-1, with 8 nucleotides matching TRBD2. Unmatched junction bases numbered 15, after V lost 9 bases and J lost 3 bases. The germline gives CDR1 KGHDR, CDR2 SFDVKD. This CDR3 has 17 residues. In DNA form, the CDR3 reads TGTGCCACCGGCGGACGTAGCGGGAAACGACACTACAATGAGCAGTTCTTC. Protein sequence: CATGGRSGKRHYNEQFF.

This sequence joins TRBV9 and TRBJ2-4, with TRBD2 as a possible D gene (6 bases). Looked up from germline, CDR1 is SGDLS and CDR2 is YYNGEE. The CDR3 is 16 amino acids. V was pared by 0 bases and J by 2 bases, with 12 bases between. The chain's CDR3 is CASSVVGSGPKNIQYF. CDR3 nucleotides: TGTGCCAGCAGCGTAGTCGGTAGCGGACCCAAAAACATTCAGTACTTC.

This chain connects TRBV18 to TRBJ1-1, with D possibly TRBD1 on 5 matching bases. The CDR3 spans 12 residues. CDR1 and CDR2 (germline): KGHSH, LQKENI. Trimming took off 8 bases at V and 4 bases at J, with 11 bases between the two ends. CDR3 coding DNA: TGTGCCAGCCAGCCAGGGTTCACTGAAGCTTTCTTT. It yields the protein CASQPGFTEAFF.

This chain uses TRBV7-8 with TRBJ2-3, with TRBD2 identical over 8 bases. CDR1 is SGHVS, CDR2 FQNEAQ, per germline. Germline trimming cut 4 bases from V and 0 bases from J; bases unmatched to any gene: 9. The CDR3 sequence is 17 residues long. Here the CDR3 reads CASSSFSGATSTDTQYF. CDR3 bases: TGTGCCAGCAGCTCATTTAGCGGGGCAACTAGCACAGATACGCAGTATTTT.

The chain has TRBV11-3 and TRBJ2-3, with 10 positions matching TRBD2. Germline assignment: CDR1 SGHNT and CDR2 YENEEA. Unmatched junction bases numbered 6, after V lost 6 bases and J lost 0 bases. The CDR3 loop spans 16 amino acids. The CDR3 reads CASSPLAGTSTDTQYF. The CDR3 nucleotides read TGTGCCAGCAGTCCACTAGCGGGAACTAGCACAGATACGCAGTATTTT.

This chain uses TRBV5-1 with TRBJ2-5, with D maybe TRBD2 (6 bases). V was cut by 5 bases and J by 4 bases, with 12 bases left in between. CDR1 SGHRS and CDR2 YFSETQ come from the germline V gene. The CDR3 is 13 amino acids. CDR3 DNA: TGCGCCAGCAGTCTCGGGGGTGGAGAGACCCAGTACTTC. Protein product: CASSLGGGETQYF.

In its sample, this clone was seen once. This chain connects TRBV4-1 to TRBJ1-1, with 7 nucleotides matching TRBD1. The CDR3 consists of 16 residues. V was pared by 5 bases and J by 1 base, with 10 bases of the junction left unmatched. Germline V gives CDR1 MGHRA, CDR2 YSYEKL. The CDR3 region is CASSTLQGTGNTEAFF. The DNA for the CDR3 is TGCGCCAGCAGCACCCTACAGGGGACGGGGAACACTGAAGCTTTCTTT.

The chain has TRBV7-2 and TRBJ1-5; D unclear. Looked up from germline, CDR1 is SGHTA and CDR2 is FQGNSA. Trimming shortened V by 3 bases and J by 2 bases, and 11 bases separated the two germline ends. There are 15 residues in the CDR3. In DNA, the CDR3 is TGTGCCAGCAGCTTGGGGAGGGTTGGCAATCAGCCCCAGCATTTT. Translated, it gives CASSLGRVGNQPQHF. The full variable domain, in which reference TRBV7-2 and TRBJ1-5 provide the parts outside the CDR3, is GAGVSQSPSNKVTEKGKDVELRCDPISGHTALYWYRQSLGQGLEFLIYFQGNSAPDKSGLPSDRFSAERTGGSVSTLTIQRTQQEDSAVYLCASSLGRVGNQPQHFGDGTRLSIL.